The 5 T cell receptor beta chains given below trace back to one sample, sequenced in a study of T cells in Graves' hyperthyroidism and ophthalmopathy. Template material for amplifying TCR beta CDR3 regions consisted of RNA transcripts. HTBI primers were used for first-round RT-PCR of the TCR CDR3. TCRdb re-called the multiplex PCR reads through MiXCR, storing one row per CDR3 protein. The sample yields about 53,000 distinct CDR3 sequences, 40% to 55% seen once. Material: blood. Source of these receptors: a woman aged 30 to 39 with Graves' ophthalmopathy.

The chain links TRBV24-1 to TRBJ2-7; tentative D call: TRBD1 (5 bases). The CDR3 spans 12 residues. Germline CDR1 is KGHDR and CDR2 is SFDVKD. V was trimmed by 11 bases and J by 2 bases, leaving 12 bases between them. CDR3 loop: CASRQCAYEQYF. CDR3 DNA: TGTGCCAGCAGACAGTGTGCCTACGAGCAGTACTTC.

The table lists this clonotype with many counts. The rearrangement joins TRBV6-1 to TRBJ1-5; 9 positions match TRBD1. The CDR3 consists of 14 residues. V was clipped by 5 bases and J by 7 bases; unmatched bases: 6. The germline CDR1 and CDR2 sequences are MNHNS and SASEGT. The CDR3 protein is CASSPRQGGQPQHF. The CDR3 region has the DNA TGTGCCAGCAGTCCTCGACAGGGGGGACAGCCCCAGCATTTT.

The chain uses TRBV10-2 and TRBJ2-1; 9 bases match TRBD2. After removal of 0 bases from V and 6 bases from J, the junction contained 0 bases not matched to a gene. Germline CDR1 reads WSHSY; CDR2 reads SAAADI. The CDR3 runs 14 residues. The CDR3 protein is CASSESSGSNEQFF. The CDR3 bases are TGCGCCAGCAGTGAGTCTAGCGGGAGCAATGAGCAGTTCTTC.

This clonotype was recorded a few times. V is TRBV5-8 and J is TRBJ2-7; D is possibly TRBD1 or TRBD2 (6 bases each). V was trimmed by 7 bases and J by 4 bases, leaving 33 bases between them. Germline loops: CDR1 SGHTS, CDR2 YDEGEE. CDR3 length: 19 residues. The CDR3 nucleotides are TGTGCCAGCCCCTTGGCCCCTTTCGGGACACCGGGGGAGGCTTACGAGCAGTACTTC. This translates into CASPLAPFGTPGEAYEQYF.

On this clonotype itself: One base away lies a much larger clone, so this may be a sequencing read error. The J gene is TRBJ1-5, the V gene TRBV28, with D possibly TRBD1 on 6 matching bases. This CDR3 has 15 residues. Per the germline V gene, CDR1 is MDHEN and CDR2 is SYDVKM. CDR3 nucleotide sequence: TGTGCCAGCATTAAGACCGGGACAAATAGTCAGTCCCAGCATTTT. Its translation: CASIKTGTNSQSQHF. Based on the CDR3 plus reference TRBV28 and TRBJ1-5, the full variable domain is DVKVTQSSRYLVKRTGEKVFLECVQDMDHENMFWYRQDPGLGLRLIYFSYDVKMKEKGDIPEGYSVSREKKERFSLILESASTNQTSMYLCASIKTGTNSQSQHFGDGTRLSIL.